This is a list of T cell receptor beta chains from one sample in a study of human T cells and chemical hapten exposure. TCRdb ran MiXCR on the RACE reads and lists one entry per CDR3 protein. The profile shows tens of thousands of distinct CDR3 sequences, less than 15% of them singletons. The input for sequencing was whole blood, taken in connection with sensitization to the hapten diphenylcyclopropenone (DPC). The receptor source for this set is a woman aged 45-60 years with alopecia areata. Some clones in this sample may be carry-over from other donors' samples. CDR3s include the opening cysteine and the closing phenylalanine or tryptophan. D genes are given only for firm matches. Size values are once, few and many counts, or a class for expanded clones, and some rows have none.

TRBD2 TRBJ2-1 few TRBV7-8 CASSQPGGSYYNEQFF TGTGCCAGCAGCCAGCCGGGAGGCTCCTACTACAATGAGCAGTTCTTC
TRBD2 TRBJ2-7 many TRBV7-8 CASTAGFSYEQYF TGTGCCAGCACAGCGGGGTTCTCCTACGAGCAGTACTTC
NA TRBJ1-2 many TRBV7-2 CASSRMNNYGYTF TGTGCCAGCAGCCGGATGAACAACTATGGCTACACCTTC
NA TRBJ1-5 few TRBV5-5 CASSLGFRNSNQPQHF TGTGCCAGCAGCTTGGGGTTTCGGAATAGCAATCAGCCCCAGCATTTT
TRBD1 TRBJ1-4 NA TRBV18 CASSPPQGATNEKLFF TGTGCCAGCTCACCACCGCAGGGGGCAACTAATGAAAAACTGTTTTTT
NA TRBJ2-7 NA TRBV27 CASSSTSGSPYEQYF TGTGCCAGCAGTTCGACATCGGGATCCCCCTACGAGCAGTACTTC
TRBD2 TRBJ2-1 few TRBV6-2/TRBV6-3 CASSPGTSLNEQFF TGTGCCAGCAGCCCCGGGACTAGTCTGAATGAGCAGTTCTTC
TRBD1 TRBJ2-2 many TRBV18 CASSPRTTGTGVISNTGELFF TGTGCCAGCTCACCTCGAACAACCGGGACAGGGGTAATATCGAACACCGGGGAGCTGTTTTTT
NA TRBJ2-7 few TRBV3-1 CASASSGQSEQYF TGTGCCAGCGCCTCGTCCGGGCAGAGCGAGCAGTATTTC
NA TRBJ1-2 NA TRBV19 CASSSSGGNYGYTF TGTGCCAGTAGTTCAAGTGGAGGCAACTATGGCTACACCTTC
NA TRBJ1-2 few TRBV11-2 CASRSLRQNYGYTF TGTGCCAGCAGATCCCTCCGACAGAACTATGGCTACACCTTC
TRBD1 TRBJ2-7 few TRBV28 CASKGGQGVPYEQYF TGTGCCAGCAAAGGGGGACAGGGGGTACCCTACGAGCAGTACTTC
TRBD2 TRBJ2-1 few TRBV7-9 CASSSVDSGSLNEQFF TGTGCCAGCAGCTCAGTAGATAGCGGGAGTCTGAATGAGCAGTTCTTC
NA TRBJ2-3 NA TRBV29-1 CSVEHTDTQYF TGCAGCGTTGAACACACAGATACGCAGTATTTT
NA TRBJ2-7 few TRBV5-1 CASSLGPGEQYF TGCGCCAGCAGCTTGGGGCCCGGAGAGCAGTACTTC
TRBD1 TRBJ1-5 NA TRBV5-6 CASSLGTGASQPQHF TGTGCCAGCAGCTTGGGGACAGGGGCGAGTCAGCCCCAGCATTTT
TRBD2 TRBJ2-1 few TRBV20-1 CSASRLAGGPSYNEQFF TGCAGTGCTAGTCGCCTAGCGGGAGGGCCGAGTTACAATGAGCAGTTCTTC
NA TRBJ2-3 NA TRBV11-2 CASSQGLLDTQYF TGTGCCAGCAGCCAGGGATTGTTAGATACGCAGTATTTT
TRBD1 TRBJ2-2 few TRBV6-5 CASSRGTGLAGELFF TGTGCCAGCAGCAGGGGGACAGGGCTTGCCGGGGAGCTGTTTTTT
NA TRBJ1-1 few TRBV6-2/TRBV6-3 CASSVDLMRTEAFF TGTGCCAGCAGTGTCGACCTGATGAGGACTGAAGCTTTCTTT
NA TRBJ1-1 NA TRBV14 CASSPLLRTEAFF TGTGCCAGCAGCCCACTCCTCCGGACTGAAGCTTTCTTT
TRBD2 TRBJ2-7 NA TRBV6-5 CASSRGGSLNEQYF TGTGCCAGCAGTAGGGGCGGGAGTTTGAACGAGCAGTACTTC
NA TRBJ2-1 NA TRBV3-1 CASSQDGRGPGNEQFF TGTGCCAGCAGCCAAGATGGGCGGGGGCCTGGGAATGAGCAGTTCTTC